The next 6 T cell receptor beta chains were all read from a single sample in a study of blood T cell repertoires in COVID-19. Sequencing used immunoSEQ multiplex PCR; TCRdb keeps in-frame clones, though not all of them. The data contain around 130,000 clones, over 70% of them seen just once; the ten biggest clones take up around 20%. The specimen sequenced was peripheral blood. These receptors all stem from a man older than 75 with acute or convalescent COVID-19.

The chain employs TRBV11-1 and TRBJ1-1, with D possibly matching TRBD1 (6 bases). Germline assignment: CDR1 SGHAT and CDR2 FQDESV (reference sequence). This CDR3 region has 13 residues. V lost 5 bases and J 6 bases, leaving 13 bases between the germline ends. Here the CDR3 reads CASSLLQGAEAFF. The CDR3 DNA reads TGTGCCAGCAGCCTATTACAGGGCGCTGAAGCTTTCTTT.

This chain joins TRBV20-1 and TRBJ1-2; D is uncertain. Per the germline V gene, CDR1 is DFQATT and CDR2 is SNEGSKA (reference sequence). With 3 bases removed from V and 5 bases from J, the gap between germline ends came to 13 bases. This CDR3 spans 13 amino acids. The CDR3 spells CSASLGLEYGYTF. The CDR3 bases are TGCAGTGCTAGTCTCGGATTGGAGTATGGCTACACCTTC.

The chain carries TRBV2 and TRBJ2-3, with 7 bases that match TRBD1. The ends lost 1 base at V and 1 base at J; junction bases unmatched: 2. The length of the CDR3 is 15 residues. Germline V lookup: CDR1 SNHLY, CDR2 FYNNEI. The DNA for the CDR3 is TGTGCCAGCAGTGAAGGAGGGGGCGGCACAGATACGCAGTATTTT. It specifies CASSEGGGGTDTQYF.

This clone occurred once. The chain carries TRBV14 and TRBJ1-2; 9 bases fit TRBD1. The trim removed 4 bases at V and 7 bases at J, leaving 10 bases unmatched. The CDR3 consists of 15 residues. CDR1 is SGHDN and CDR2 is FVKESK in the germline V gene. The CDR3 here is CASSRPGTGKFGYTF. DNA for the CDR3: TGTGCCAGCAGCCGCCCCGGGACAGGGAAGTTTGGCTACACCTTC.

In this sample, this clone turned up once. The V call is TRBV18, the J call TRBJ2-4; unclear D gene. Between the trimmed V and J ends, which lost 0 bases and 0 bases, there was a span of 12 bases. In germline, CDR1 is KGHSH, CDR2 LQKENI. There are 17 residues in the CDR3. The CDR3 is CASSPPRQILAKNIQYF. In DNA form, the CDR3 reads TGTGCCAGCTCACCACCGAGACAAATACTAGCCAAAAACATTCAGTACTTC.

The V and J genes are TRBV21-1 and TRBJ2-1; the table assigns TRBD2, which was not confirmed against the DNA. TRBV21-1 is an annotated pseudogene. This CDR3 is 17 amino acids long. As DNA, the CDR3 is TGTGCCAGCAGCAAACGGGTCGGGGGGGCATCCTACAATGAGCAGTTCTTC. As protein: CASSKRVGGASYNEQFF.